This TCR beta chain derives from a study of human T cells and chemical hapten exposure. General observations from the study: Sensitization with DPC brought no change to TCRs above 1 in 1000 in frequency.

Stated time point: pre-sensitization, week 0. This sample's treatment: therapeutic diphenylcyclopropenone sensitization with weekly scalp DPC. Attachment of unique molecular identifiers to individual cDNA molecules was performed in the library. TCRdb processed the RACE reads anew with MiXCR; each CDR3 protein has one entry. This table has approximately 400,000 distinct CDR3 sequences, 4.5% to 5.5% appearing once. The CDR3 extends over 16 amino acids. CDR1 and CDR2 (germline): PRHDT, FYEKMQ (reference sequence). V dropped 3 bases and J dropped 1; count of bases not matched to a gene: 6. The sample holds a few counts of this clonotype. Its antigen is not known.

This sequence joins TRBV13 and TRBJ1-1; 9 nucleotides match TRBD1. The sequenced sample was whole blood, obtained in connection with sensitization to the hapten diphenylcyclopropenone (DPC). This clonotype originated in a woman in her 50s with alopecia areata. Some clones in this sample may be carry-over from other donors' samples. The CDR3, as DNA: TGTGCCAGCAGCTTTTGGGAGACAGGGGGGAACACTGAAGCTTTCTTT. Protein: CASSFWETGGNTEAFF.